Only a few counts were recorded for the clone carrying this T cell receptor beta chain. Its specificity is not known. Conversion of TCR transcripts into cDNA relied on 5'RACE template switching, which added a universal primer site and UMIs. TCRdb used MiXCR to reprocess the 5' RACE reads, holding one entry per CDR3 protein. The profile shows under 300,000 distinct CDR3 sequences, about 7% of them singletons. The germline V and J ends were trimmed by 2 bases and 4 bases, with 8 bases remaining between them. The CDR3 covers 13 residues. Looked up from germline, CDR1 is MNHEY and CDR2 is SVGAGI. The entry originates in a study of T cells after yellow fever vaccination. General study results and limits: Clones that expanded after primary vaccination mostly reappeared after the booster (less than 98% CD4, about 89% CD8).

The genes are TRBV6-5 and TRBJ2-5; no reliable D call. The specimen was CD4+ T cells sorted from PBMCs, collected 15 days after the yellow fever booster vaccination. The clonotype was recovered from a man between 25 and 39 years old who received the YFV17D yellow fever vaccine. For the CDR3, the DNA is TGTGCCAGCAGTTACGCAGCGTCAGAGACCCAGTACTTC. This translates into CASSYAASETQYF.